One and the same sample provided the 5 T cell receptor beta chains below, sequenced in a study of T cell responses to AZD1222 COVID-19 vaccine. The method was immunoSEQ multiplex PCR; TCRdb's version includes in-frame clones alone and lacks a portion of them. The sample carries 130,000 to 150,000 clones, roughly 91% recorded once. Specimen: peripheral blood, collected on day 0 of AZD1222 vaccination. Every receptor here comes from an adult in good health.

CDR3 DNA sequence: TGTGCCAGCAGCTCCGGACCGATCGTCTACAATGAGCAGTTCTTC. This codes for CASSSGPIVYNEQFF. The chain has TRBV7-3 and TRBJ2-1; D gene unclear. Germline CDR1 SGHTA, CDR2 FQGTGA. The CDR3 has 15 amino acids. V was trimmed by 4 bases and J by 3 bases, leaving 13 bases between them.

The V call is TRBV10-3, the J call TRBJ2-7, with unresolved D. Germline CDR1 and CDR2: ENHRY and SYGVKD. The V gene lost 2 bases and the J gene lost 5 bases, with 7 bases spanning the gap. This CDR3 spans 12 amino acids. The CDR3 DNA reads TGTGCCATCAGTGAGAATAGGGACGAGCAGTACTTC. Translation gives CAISENRDEQYF.

This chain joins TRBV19 and TRBJ1-5, with TRBD1 matching over 9 bases. The CDR3 length is 16 residues. Germline V gene lookup returns CDR1 LNHDA and CDR2 SQIVND (reference sequence). J lost 4 bases, V lost 1 base, and 5 bases had no gene match. The CDR3 reads CASSIGTGVGNQPQHF. DNA of the CDR3: TGTGCCAGTAGTATAGGGACAGGGGTAGGGAATCAGCCCCAGCATTTT. The full variable domain, completed using reference TRBV19 and TRBJ1-5, is DGGITQSPKYLFRKEGQNVTLSCEQNLNHDAMYWYRQDPGQGLRLIYYSQIVNDFQKGDIAEGYSVSREKKESFPLTVTSAQKNPTAFYLCASSIGTGVGNQPQHFGDGTRLSIL.

The chain uses TRBV5-8 and TRBJ2-5, with 9 bases fitting TRBD2. The CDR3 loop spans 16 amino acids. V lost 4 bases to trimming and J lost 4 bases; unmatched junction nucleotides: 11. Germline lookup yields CDR1 SGHTS and CDR2 YDEGEE. DNA for the CDR3: TGTGCCAGCAGCCACCTTCCGGGACTAGCCCCAGAGACCCAGTACTTC. Translated: CASSHLPGLAPETQYF.

The rearrangement uses TRBV2 and TRBJ1-4; possibly TRBD1 for D (5 bases). The ends were cut back, 8 bases at V and 5 bases at J, with 18 bases in the middle. CDR1 is SNHLY, CDR2 FYNNEI, per germline. The CDR3 consists of 15 residues. CDR3 residues: CASLYFGGKNEKLFF. The CDR3 nucleotides read TGTGCCAGCTTATATTTCGGGGGGAAAAATGAAAAACTGTTTTTT.